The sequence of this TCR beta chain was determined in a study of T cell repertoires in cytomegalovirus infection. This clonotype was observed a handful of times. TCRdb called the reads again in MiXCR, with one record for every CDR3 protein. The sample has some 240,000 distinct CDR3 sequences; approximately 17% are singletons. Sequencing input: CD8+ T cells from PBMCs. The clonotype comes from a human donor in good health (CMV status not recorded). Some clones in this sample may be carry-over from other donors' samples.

The CDR3 protein is CASRTGEDTGELFF. The CDR3 DNA is TGTGCCAGCAGAACGGGGGAGGACACCGGGGAGCTGTTTTTT. This chain uses TRBV6-5 with TRBJ2-2, with D possibly being TRBD2 (6 bases). The CDR3 runs 14 residues. CDR1 is MNHEY, CDR2 SVGAGI, per germline. The V and J ends lost 6 bases and 3 bases respectively, with 11 bases between them.